These 25 T cell receptor beta chains share one sample of origin, sequenced in a study of shared clonotypes between healthy human individuals (dated by TCRdb to 2019 to 2021). Library prep was done by the immunoSEQ multiplex PCR assay. As stored in TCRdb, this immuneACCESS dataset retains in-frame rearrangements with V and J assigned. A fraction of the clones does not appear; measured against another copy, unresolved V genes explain less than half of the discrepancy, and the remainder lacks a known reason. The sample has about 1,500,000 clones on record, roughly 96% of them singletons. Of the sample, over 1% is held by the ten largest clones. Input material: naive CD4+ T cells sorted from blood. The sample's cell subset or site label is to be understood as: CD45RA+ positively selected. The source is a man aged 30 to 39 in good health.

The CDR3 nucleotides read TGTGCCAGCAACCCTAATGAGCAGTTCTTC. Translated, it gives CASNPNEQFF. This rearrangement joins TRBV9 to TRBJ2-1; no clear D gene. V was cut by 6 bases and J by 7 bases, with 5 bases left in between. Germline-derived CDR1 and CDR2 are SGDLS and YYNGEE. The CDR3 sequence is 10 residues long.

This clone was detected ten times or more. V and J are TRBV7-3 and TRBJ2-3; 7 nucleotides align to TRBD2. CDR3 length: 15 residues. Germline assignment: CDR1 SGHTA and CDR2 FQGTGA. With V trimmed by 3 bases and J by 1 base, 4 bases remained unmatched. The CDR3 sequence is CASSFDSGGTDTQYF. In DNA, the CDR3 is TGTGCCAGCAGCTTTGACAGCGGGGGCACAGATACGCAGTATTTT.

The chain carries TRBV18 and TRBJ2-1; 9 nucleotides match TRBD1. Per the germline V gene, CDR1 is KGHSH and CDR2 is LQKENI. CDR3 length equals 15 residues. Unmatched junction bases numbered 3, after V lost 6 bases and J lost 0 bases. Here the CDR3 DNA reads TGTGCCAGCTCGGCGGGACAGGGCTCCTACAATGAGCAGTTCTTC. Protein: CASSAGQGSYNEQFF. Full variable domain (remainder filled in from reference TRBV18 and TRBJ2-1): NAGVMQNPRHLVRRRGQEARLRCSPMKGHSHVYWYRQLPEEGLKFMVYLQKENIIDESGMPKERFSAEFPKEGPSILRIQQVVRGDSAAYFCASSAGQGSYNEQFFGPGTRLTVL.

In this sample, this clone turned up once. The chain couples TRBV18 to TRBJ2-7; D is possibly TRBD1 (5 bases). The CDR3 length is 14 residues. Germline CDR1 and CDR2: KGHSH and LQKENI. V was pared by 1 base and J by 5 bases, with 12 bases between. The CDR3 DNA reads as TGTGCCAGCTCACCACTTCCAGGGCAAGACGAGCAGTACTTC. Its translation: CASSPLPGQDEQYF.

The chain links TRBV7-9 to TRBJ1-2; the D gene is possibly TRBD1 (5 bases). Trimming removed 5 bases from V and 3 bases from J, with 13 bases in between. This CDR3 spans 14 amino acids. CDR1 and CDR2 (germline): SEHNR, FQNEAQ (reference sequence). The CDR3 spells CASSRLGGYYGYTF. The CDR3 DNA follows: TGTGCCAGCAGCCGTCTGGGGGGATACTATGGCTACACCTTC.

The rearrangement links TRBV27 to TRBJ2-5; possibly TRBD2 for D (6 bases). CDR3 length: 13 residues. The germline V gene has CDR1 MNHEY and CDR2 SMNVEV (reference sequence). V was shortened by 4 bases and J by 3 bases, with 9 bases between the two germline ends. The CDR3 bases are TGTGCCAGCAGTTGGGGGGAGGAAGAGACCCAGTACTTC. Its protein product is CASSWGEEETQYF.

The chain carries TRBV4-1 and TRBJ2-7; tentative D call: TRBD1 (5 bases). The germline gives CDR1 MGHRA, CDR2 YSYEKL. The CDR3 totals 14 residues. The V end was cut by 3 bases, the J end by 2 bases, with 11 bases between. CDR3 bases: TGCGCCAGCAGCCACCCCGACAGAACCTACGAGCAGTACTTC. Translation gives CASSHPDRTYEQYF.

The rearrangement uses TRBV27 and TRBJ2-1; perhaps TRBD1 as D (5 bases). This CDR3 has 12 residues. The germline gives CDR1 MNHEY, CDR2 SMNVEV (reference sequence). V was pared by 2 bases and J by 12 bases, with 11 bases between. Here the CDR3 reads CASSLQGQGQFF. CDR3 nucleotides: TGTGCCAGCAGTTTACAGGGCCAGGGGCAGTTCTTC.

The rearrangement links TRBV18 to TRBJ1-3; no clear D gene. The CDR3 sequence is 14 residues long. Trimming cost V 6 bases and J 4 bases, with 13 bases left between them. CDR1 and CDR2 from the germline V gene are KGHSH and LQKENI. CDR3 protein: CASSSSGRGNTIYF. The CDR3 DNA sequence: TGTGCCAGCTCCTCGTCCGGGCGAGGAAACACCATATATTTT.

This chain links TRBV19 with TRBJ1-2, with 7 positions matching TRBD1. CDR3 length: 12 amino acids. V dropped 5 bases and J dropped 8; count of bases not matched to a gene: 5. Germline CDR1 reads LNHDA; CDR2 reads SQIVND (reference sequence). The CDR3 DNA is TGTGCCAGTAGTGCCCGACAGGGAGGCTACACCTTC. Translation: CASSARQGGYTF.

This clone showed up just once. V is TRBV18 and J is TRBJ2-7; the D gene is possibly TRBD1 (6 bases). This CDR3 is 14 amino acids long. Germline CDR1 and CDR2: KGHSH and LQKENI. Trimming removed 1 base at V and 6 bases at J, with 13 bases between. The CDR3 is CASSPLRGGGEQYF. CDR3 sequence (DNA): TGTGCCAGCTCACCACTCAGGGGCGGAGGCGAGCAGTACTTC.

The genes are TRBV9 and TRBJ2-1; TRBD2 matches 11 bases. Trimming took 0 bases from V and 7 from J; bases not matched to a gene: 6. The CDR3 is 16 residues long. Germline values: CDR1 SGDLS, CDR2 YYNGEE. As DNA, the CDR3 is TGTGCCAGCAGCGTAGGGGGACGACTAGCGGGGAATGAGCAGTTCTTC. Translating it yields CASSVGGRLAGNEQFF.

In this sample, this clone turned up once. The CDR3 DNA is TGTGCCATCACCCCTGGAGCAGGCTCCTACGAGCAGTACTTC. This sequence encodes CAITPGAGSYEQYF. The chain is built from TRBV10-3 and TRBJ2-7; D call uncertain. Germline CDR1 is ENHRY and CDR2 is SYGVKD. This CDR3 has 14 amino acids. Trimming shortened V by 7 bases and J by 0 bases, and 13 bases separated the two germline ends.

The J gene is TRBJ2-2, the V gene TRBV18; D unclear. The CDR3 totals 16 residues. V lost 4 bases and J 0 bases, leaving 12 bases between the germline ends. Germline V lookup: CDR1 KGHSH, CDR2 LQKENI. CDR3: CASSLKSGTNTGELFF. The CDR3 DNA is TGTGCCAGCTCACTCAAGTCGGGTACGAACACCGGGGAGCTGTTTTTT.

The gene calls are TRBV7-2 and TRBJ2-3; D gene ambiguous. The CDR3 extends over 15 amino acids. Per germline, CDR1 SGHTA and CDR2 FQGNSA. Between the trimmed V and J ends, which lost 4 bases and 0 bases, there was a span of 11 bases. CDR3 sequence (DNA): TGTGCCAGCAGCTCACTCGACTCTAGCACAGATACGCAGTATTTT. As protein: CASSSLDSSTDTQYF. The whole variable domain, filled in from reference TRBV7-2 and TRBJ2-3, reads GAGVSQSPSNKVTEKGKDVELRCDPISGHTALYWYRQSLGQGLEFLIYFQGNSAPDKSGLPSDRFSAERTGGSVSTLTIQRTQQEDSAVYLCASSSLDSSTDTQYFGPGTRLTVL.

J is TRBJ2-5 and V is TRBV5-1; maybe TRBD1 (6 bases). V gave up 0 bases and J gave up 1 base, with 13 bases separating them. The CDR3 runs 16 residues. The germline CDR1 and CDR2 sequences are SGHRS and YFSETQ. The CDR3 DNA is TGCGCCAGCAGCTTGGGGGTAGGGGGTCCCCAAGAGACCCAGTACTTC. Translation gives CASSLGVGGPQETQYF.

The rearrangement joins TRBV19 to TRBJ1-5; D may be TRBD1 (6 bases). The germline gives CDR1 LNHDA, CDR2 SQIVND (reference sequence). V lost 6 bases, J lost 2 bases, and 14 bases lay in between. This CDR3 is 15 amino acids long. In DNA, the CDR3 is TGTGCCAGTAGATCCCCGGGGGCGGGCAATCAGCCCCAGCATTTT. This gives the protein CASRSPGAGNQPQHF.

The rearrangement uses TRBV14 and TRBJ2-2; TRBD2 might be the D (5 bases). The V gene lost 4 bases and the J gene lost 6 bases, with 12 bases spanning the gap. Germline V gene lookup returns CDR1 SGHDN and CDR2 FVKESK. The CDR3 spans 14 residues. The CDR3 DNA reads as TGTGCCAGCAGCCTAAAGATAGCGTCCGGGGAGCTGTTTTTT. Amino acids: CASSLKIASGELFF.

J is TRBJ1-1 and V is TRBV5-5; D not resolved. This CDR3 contains 15 residues. CDR1 and CDR2 from the germline V gene are SGHKS and YYEKEE (reference sequence). V lost 3 bases and J 3 bases, leaving 15 bases between the germline ends. This CDR3 reads CASSYLELLDTEAFF. The DNA of the CDR3 is TGTGCCAGCAGCTACCTAGAACTGCTGGACACTGAAGCTTTCTTT. Full variable domain (remainder filled in from reference TRBV5-5 and TRBJ1-1): DAGVTQSPTHLIKTRGQQVTLRCSPISGHKSVSWYQQVLGQGPQFIFQYYEKEERGRGNFPDRFSARQFPNYSSELNVNALLLGDSALYLCASSYLELLDTEAFFGQGTRLTVV.

The V call is TRBV19, the J call TRBJ2-3; D not certain. Trimming stripped 5 bases from V and 6 bases from J, with 12 bases between. Germline V gene sequence: CDR1 LNHDA, CDR2 SQIVND (reference sequence). This CDR3 has 13 residues. The CDR3 DNA is TGTGCCAGTAGTTTCCGACCCCGGGATACGCAGTATTTT. It encodes CASSFRPRDTQYF.

The chain is built from TRBV7-6 and TRBJ1-1, with a tentative D call TRBD1 (5 bases). Germline V lookup: CDR1 SGHVS, CDR2 FNYEAQ. This CDR3 is built from 14 residues. Trimming pared 5 bases from V and 0 bases from J, leaving 10 bases between. As DNA, the CDR3 is TGTGCCAGCAGCCTTGGACAAATGAACACTGAAGCTTTCTTT. Protein sequence: CASSLGQMNTEAFF.

The rearrangement links TRBV5-1 to TRBJ2-7, with D perhaps given as TRBD1 or TRBD2 (5 bases each). Germline CDR1 reads SGHRS; CDR2 reads YFSETQ. The CDR3 totals 15 residues. V was pared by 3 bases and J by 3 bases, with 16 bases between. Written as DNA, the CDR3 is TGCGCCAGCAGCTCTGCTCCGGGACCTCACTACGAGCAGTACTTC. It yields the protein CASSSAPGPHYEQYF.

The chain links TRBV5-4 to TRBJ2-5; D might be TRBD2 (6 bases). Germline CDR1 is SGHNT and CDR2 is YYREEE (reference sequence). CDR3 size: 15 residues. The V gene lost 4 bases and the J gene lost 7 bases, with 20 bases spanning the gap. CDR3 in amino acids: CASSTSPSAPGTQYF. In DNA, the CDR3 is TGTGCCAGCAGCACTAGCCCTAGCGCCCCAGGGACCCAGTACTTC. The variable domain in full, with the rest retrieved from reference TRBV5-4 and TRBJ2-5, is ETGVTQSPTHLIKTRGQQVTLRCSSQSGHNTVSWYQQALGQGPQFIFQYYREEENGRGNFPPRFSGLQFPNYSSELNVNALELDDSALYLCASSTSPSAPGTQYFGPGTRLLVL.

The table lists this clone with a count of one. This chain links TRBV19 with TRBJ2-2, with 9 bases aligning to TRBD2. The CDR3 totals 15 residues. CDR1 LNHDA and CDR2 SQIVND come from the germline V gene (reference sequence). The trim removed 7 bases at V and 7 bases at J, leaving 10 bases unmatched. For the CDR3, the DNA is TGTGCCAGTACCTCGCCTAGCGGGGTCCACGGGGAGCTGTTTTTT. The encoded protein is CASTSPSGVHGELFF.

This chain joins TRBV7-3 and TRBJ1-1, with no clear D. CDR3 length: 13 residues. Between the trimmed V and J ends, which lost 1 base and 7 bases, there was a span of 10 bases. From germline, CDR1 is SGHTA and CDR2 FQGTGA. The chain's CDR3 is CASSLIPSREAFF. The CDR3 DNA follows: TGTGCCAGCAGCTTAATCCCCAGCCGTGAAGCTTTCTTT.